This T cell receptor beta chain came from a study of T cell responses to AZD1222 COVID-19 vaccine. Study-wide results and limits: Samples come after the peak T cell response, not at day 14. Only a handful of people who got AZD1222 tested seropositive at baseline. Donors were mostly white British, more females; clonal diversity possibly underestimated.

With 4 bases removed from V and 0 bases from J, the gap between germline ends came to 5 bases. This CDR3 is 13 amino acids long. Per germline, CDR1 SGHAT and CDR2 FQNNGV. Sequencing was performed with immunoSEQ multiplex PCR; in TCRdb, only in-frame clones are kept and a portion is missing. This sample carries around 150,000 clones, roughly 93% of them seen once, and the ten largest clones take approximately 2%. Concerning this clone itself: Its antigen is not known.

This chain links TRBV11-2 with TRBJ2-3, with no clear D. This clonotype was sampled from an adult who received the AZD1222 COVID-19 vaccine. Sequences were derived from peripheral blood, sampled 28 days after the second AZD1222 dose. The CDR3 here is CASSSFSTDTQYF. As DNA, the CDR3 is TGTGCCAGCAGCTCCTTTAGCACAGATACGCAGTATTTT.